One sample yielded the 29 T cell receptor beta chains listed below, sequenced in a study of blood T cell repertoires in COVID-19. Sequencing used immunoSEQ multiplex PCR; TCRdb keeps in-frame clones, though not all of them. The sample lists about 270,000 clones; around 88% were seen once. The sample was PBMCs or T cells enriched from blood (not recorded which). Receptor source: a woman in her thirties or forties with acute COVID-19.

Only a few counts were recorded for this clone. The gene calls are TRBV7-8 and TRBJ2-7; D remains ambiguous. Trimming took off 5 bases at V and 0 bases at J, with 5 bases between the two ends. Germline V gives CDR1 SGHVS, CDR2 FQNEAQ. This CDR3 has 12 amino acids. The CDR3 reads CASSLSSYEQYF. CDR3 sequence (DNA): TGTGCCAGCAGCCTGAGCTCCTACGAGCAGTACTTC.

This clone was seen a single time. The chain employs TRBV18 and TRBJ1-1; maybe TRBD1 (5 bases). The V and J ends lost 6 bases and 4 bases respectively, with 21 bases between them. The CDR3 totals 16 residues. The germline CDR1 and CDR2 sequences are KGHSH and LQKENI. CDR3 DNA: TGTGCCAGCTCTCTCGCGGGGGATCTTGGTAGCACTGAAGCTTTCTTT. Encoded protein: CASSLAGDLGSTEAFF.

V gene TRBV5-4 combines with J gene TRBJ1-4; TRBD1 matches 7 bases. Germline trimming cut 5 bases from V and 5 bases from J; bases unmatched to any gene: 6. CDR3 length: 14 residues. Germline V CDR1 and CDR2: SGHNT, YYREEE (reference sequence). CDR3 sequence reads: CASSKVGGNEKLFF. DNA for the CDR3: TGTGCCAGCAGTAAAGTAGGGGGCAATGAAAAACTGTTTTTT.

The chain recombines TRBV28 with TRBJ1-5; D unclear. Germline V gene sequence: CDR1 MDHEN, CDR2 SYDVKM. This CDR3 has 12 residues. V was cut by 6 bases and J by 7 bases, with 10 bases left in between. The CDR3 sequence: CASSPPEQPQHF. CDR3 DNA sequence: TGTGCCAGCAGCCCCCCGGAGCAGCCCCAGCATTTT.

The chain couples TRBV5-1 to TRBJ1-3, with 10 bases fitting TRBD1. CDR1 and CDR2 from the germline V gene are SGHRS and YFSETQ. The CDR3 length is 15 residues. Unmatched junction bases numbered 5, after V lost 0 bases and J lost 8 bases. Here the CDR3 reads CASSLAGTGEDTIYF. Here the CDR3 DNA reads TGCGCCAGCAGCTTGGCCGGGACAGGGGAGGACACCATATATTTT.

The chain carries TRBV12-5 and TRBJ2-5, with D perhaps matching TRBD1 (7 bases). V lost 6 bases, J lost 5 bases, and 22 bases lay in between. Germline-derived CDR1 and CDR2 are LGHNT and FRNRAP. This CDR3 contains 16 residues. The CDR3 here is CASGAGGTGRPETQYF. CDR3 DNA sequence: TGTGCTAGTGGAGCAGGGGGGACGGGGCGCCCGGAGACCCAGTACTTC.

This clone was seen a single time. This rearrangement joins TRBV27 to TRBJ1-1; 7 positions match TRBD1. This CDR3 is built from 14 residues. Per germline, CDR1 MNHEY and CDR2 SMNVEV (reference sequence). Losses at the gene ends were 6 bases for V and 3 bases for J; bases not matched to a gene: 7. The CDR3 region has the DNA TGTGCCAGCAGACCAGGGACAGCTTACACTGAAGCTTTCTTT. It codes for CASRPGTAYTEAFF.

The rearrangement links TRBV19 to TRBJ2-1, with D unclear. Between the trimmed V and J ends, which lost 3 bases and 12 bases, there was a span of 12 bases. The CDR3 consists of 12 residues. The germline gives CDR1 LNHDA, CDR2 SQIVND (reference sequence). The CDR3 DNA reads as TGTGCCAGTAGTATGATCGGGTCTGGGCAGTTCTTC. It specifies CASSMIGSGQFF. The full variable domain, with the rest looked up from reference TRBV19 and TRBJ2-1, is DGGITQSPKYLFRKEGQNVTLSCEQNLNHDAMYWYRQDPGQGLRLIYYSQIVNDFQKGDIAEGYSVSREKKESFPLTVTSAQKNPTAFYLCASSMIGSGQFFGPGTRLTVL.

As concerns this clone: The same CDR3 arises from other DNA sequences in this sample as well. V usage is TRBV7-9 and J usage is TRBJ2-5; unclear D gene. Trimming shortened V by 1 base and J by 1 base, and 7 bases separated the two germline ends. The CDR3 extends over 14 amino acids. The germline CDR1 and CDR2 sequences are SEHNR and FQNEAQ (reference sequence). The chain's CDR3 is CASSLEPTQETQYF. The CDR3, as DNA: TGTGCCAGCAGCTTAGAGCCAACCCAAGAGACCCAGTACTTC.

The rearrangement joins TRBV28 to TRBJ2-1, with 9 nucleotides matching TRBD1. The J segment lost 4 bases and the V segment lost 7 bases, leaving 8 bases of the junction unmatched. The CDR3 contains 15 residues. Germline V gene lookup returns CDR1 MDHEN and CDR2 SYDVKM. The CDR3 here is CASTTGTGPYNEQFF. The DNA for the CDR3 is TGTGCCAGCACCACCGGGACAGGGCCTTACAATGAGCAGTTCTTC.

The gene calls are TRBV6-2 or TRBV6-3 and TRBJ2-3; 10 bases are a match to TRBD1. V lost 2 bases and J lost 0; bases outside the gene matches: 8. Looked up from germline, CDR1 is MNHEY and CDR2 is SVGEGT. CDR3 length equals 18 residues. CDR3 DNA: TGTGCCAGCAGTTACCCCGACAGGGGGCTTGGGAGCACAGATACGCAGTATTTT. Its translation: CASSYPDRGLGSTDTQYF.

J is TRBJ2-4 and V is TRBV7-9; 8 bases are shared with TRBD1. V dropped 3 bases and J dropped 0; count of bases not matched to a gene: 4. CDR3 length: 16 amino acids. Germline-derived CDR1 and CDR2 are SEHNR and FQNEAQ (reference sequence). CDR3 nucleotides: TGTGCCAGCAGCTTCTGGACAGGGCTAGCCAAAAACATTCAGTACTTC. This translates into CASSFWTGLAKNIQYF.

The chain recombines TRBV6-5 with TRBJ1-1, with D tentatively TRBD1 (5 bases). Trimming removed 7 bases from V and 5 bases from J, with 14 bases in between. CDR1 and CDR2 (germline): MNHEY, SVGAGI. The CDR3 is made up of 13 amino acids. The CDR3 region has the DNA TGTGCCAGCATAATGGCAGGGCGGACTGAAGCTTTCTTT. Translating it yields CASIMAGRTEAFF.

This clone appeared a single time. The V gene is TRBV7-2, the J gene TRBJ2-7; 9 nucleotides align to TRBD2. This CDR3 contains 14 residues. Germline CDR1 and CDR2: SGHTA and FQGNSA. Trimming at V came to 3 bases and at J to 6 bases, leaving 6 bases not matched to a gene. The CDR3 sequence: CASSFRTSDSEQYV. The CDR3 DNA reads TGTGCCAGCAGCTTTAGGACTAGCGACTCCGAGCAGTACGTC.

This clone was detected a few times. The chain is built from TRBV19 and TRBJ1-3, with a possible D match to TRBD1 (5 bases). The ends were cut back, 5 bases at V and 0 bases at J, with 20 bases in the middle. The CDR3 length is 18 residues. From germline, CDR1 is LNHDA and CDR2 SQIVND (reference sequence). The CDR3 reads CASSPLRDGTSSGNTIYF. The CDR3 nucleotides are TGTGCCAGTAGTCCCCTCCGGGACGGGACTTCCTCTGGAAACACCATATATTTT.

Here the CDR3 reads CASRQGSGGPQHF. DNA of the CDR3: TGTGCCAGCAGACAGGGTTCAGGGGGGCCCCAGCATTTT. The chain has TRBV27 and TRBJ1-5; 7 positions match TRBD1. Germline CDR1 and CDR2: MNHEY and SMNVEV (reference sequence). V shed 6 bases, J shed 9 bases, and the junction held 8 bases outside the gene matches. The CDR3 is 13 residues long.

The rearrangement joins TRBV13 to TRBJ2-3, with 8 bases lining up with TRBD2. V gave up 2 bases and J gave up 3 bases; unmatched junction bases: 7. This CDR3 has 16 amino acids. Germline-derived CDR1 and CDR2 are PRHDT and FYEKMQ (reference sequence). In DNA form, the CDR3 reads TGTGCCAGCAGCTTATTCGCTAGCGGGTTTACAGATACGCAGTATTTT. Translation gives CASSLFASGFTDTQYF. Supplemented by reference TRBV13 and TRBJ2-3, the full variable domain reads AAGVIQSPRHLIKEKRETATLKCYPIPRHDTVYWYQQGPGQDPQFLISFYEKMQSDKGSIPDRFSAQQFSDYHSELNMSSLELGDSALYFCASSLFASGFTDTQYFGPGTRLTVL.

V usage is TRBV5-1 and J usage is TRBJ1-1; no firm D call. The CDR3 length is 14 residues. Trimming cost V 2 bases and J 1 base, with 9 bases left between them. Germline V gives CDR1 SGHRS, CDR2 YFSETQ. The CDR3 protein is CASSLRQENTEAFF. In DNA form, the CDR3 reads TGCGCCAGCAGCTTAAGACAAGAGAACACTGAAGCTTTCTTT.

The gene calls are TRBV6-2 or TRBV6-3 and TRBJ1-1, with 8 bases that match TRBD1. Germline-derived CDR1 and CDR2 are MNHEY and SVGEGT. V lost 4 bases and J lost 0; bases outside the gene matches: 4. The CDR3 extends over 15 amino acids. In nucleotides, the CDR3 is TGTGCCAGCAGTTCCGACAGGGGTATGAACACTGAAGCTTTCTTT. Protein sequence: CASSSDRGMNTEAFF.

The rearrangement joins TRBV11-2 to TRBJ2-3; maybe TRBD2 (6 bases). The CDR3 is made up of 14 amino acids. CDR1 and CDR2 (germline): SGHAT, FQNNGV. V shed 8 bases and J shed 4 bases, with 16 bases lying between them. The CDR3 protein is CASRAGNLADTQYF. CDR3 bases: TGTGCCAGCCGGGCGGGAAATTTGGCAGATACGCAGTATTTT.

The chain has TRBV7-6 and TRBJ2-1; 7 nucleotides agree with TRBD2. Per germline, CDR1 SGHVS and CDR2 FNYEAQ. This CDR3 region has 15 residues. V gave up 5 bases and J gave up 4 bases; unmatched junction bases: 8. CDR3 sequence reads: CASSPLLAEYNEQFF. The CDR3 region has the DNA TGTGCCAGCAGCCCGTTGCTAGCGGAGTACAATGAGCAGTTCTTC.

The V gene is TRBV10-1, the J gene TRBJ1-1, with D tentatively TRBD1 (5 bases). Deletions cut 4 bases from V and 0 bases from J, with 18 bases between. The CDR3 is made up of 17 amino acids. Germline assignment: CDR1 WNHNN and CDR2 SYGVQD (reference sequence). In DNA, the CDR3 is TGCGCCAGCAGTGGGAGCCGGGGGATGTACATGAACACTGAAGCTTTCTTT. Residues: CASSGSRGMYMNTEAFF.

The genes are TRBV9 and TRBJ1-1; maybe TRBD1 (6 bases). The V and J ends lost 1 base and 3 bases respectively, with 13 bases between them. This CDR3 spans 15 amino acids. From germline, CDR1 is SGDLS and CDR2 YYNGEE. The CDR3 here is CASSVIQRQDTEAFF. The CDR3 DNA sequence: TGTGCCAGCAGCGTAATCCAGCGACAGGACACTGAAGCTTTCTTT.

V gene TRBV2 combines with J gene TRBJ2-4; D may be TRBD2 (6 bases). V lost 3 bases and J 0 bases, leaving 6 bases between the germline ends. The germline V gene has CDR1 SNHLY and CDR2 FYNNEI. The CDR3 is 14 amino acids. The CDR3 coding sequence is TGTGCCAGCAGTGAGGGACTAGCCAAAAACATTCAGTACTTC. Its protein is CASSEGLAKNIQYF. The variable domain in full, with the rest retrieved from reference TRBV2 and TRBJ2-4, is EPEVTQTPSHQVTQMGQEVILRCVPISNHLYFYWYRQILGQKVEFLVSFYNNEISEKSEIFDDQFSVERPDGSNFTLKIRSTKLEDSAMYFCASSEGLAKNIQYFGAGTRLSVL.

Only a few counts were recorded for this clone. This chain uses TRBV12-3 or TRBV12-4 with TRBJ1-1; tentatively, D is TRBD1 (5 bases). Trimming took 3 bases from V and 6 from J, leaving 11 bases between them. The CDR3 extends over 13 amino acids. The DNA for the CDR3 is TGTGCCAGCAGTTTTCGGGGGAGCCCTGAAGCTTTCTTT. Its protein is CASSFRGSPEAFF.

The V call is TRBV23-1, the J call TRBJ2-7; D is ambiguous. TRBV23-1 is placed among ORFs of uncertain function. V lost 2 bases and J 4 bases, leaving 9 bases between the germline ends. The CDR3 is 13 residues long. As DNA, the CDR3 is TGCGCCAGCAGTCAAATTTCCCTTTACGAGCAGTACGTC. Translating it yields CASSQISLYEQYV.

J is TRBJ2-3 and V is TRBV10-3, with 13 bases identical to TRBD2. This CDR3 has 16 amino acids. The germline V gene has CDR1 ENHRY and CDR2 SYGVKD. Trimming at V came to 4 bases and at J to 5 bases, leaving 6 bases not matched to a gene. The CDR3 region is CAISVTSGRAVDTQYF. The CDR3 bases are TGTGCCATCAGTGTCACTAGCGGGAGGGCCGTAGATACGCAGTATTTT.

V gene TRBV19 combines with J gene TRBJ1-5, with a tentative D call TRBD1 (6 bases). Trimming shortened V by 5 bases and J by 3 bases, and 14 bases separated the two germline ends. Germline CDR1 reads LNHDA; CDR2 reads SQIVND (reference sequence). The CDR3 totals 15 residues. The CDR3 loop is CASSVLQGPNQPQHF. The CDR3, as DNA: TGTGCCAGTAGTGTCCTACAGGGCCCCAATCAGCCCCAGCATTTT.

In DNA form, the CDR3 reads TGTGCCAGCAGTGACCGGGACTCTGGAAACACCATATATTTT. Translating gives CASSDRDSGNTIYF. The V and J genes are TRBV2 and TRBJ1-3; no clear D gene. The germline gives CDR1 SNHLY, CDR2 FYNNEI. V lost 3 bases and J 0 bases, leaving 6 bases between the germline ends. This CDR3 has 14 residues.